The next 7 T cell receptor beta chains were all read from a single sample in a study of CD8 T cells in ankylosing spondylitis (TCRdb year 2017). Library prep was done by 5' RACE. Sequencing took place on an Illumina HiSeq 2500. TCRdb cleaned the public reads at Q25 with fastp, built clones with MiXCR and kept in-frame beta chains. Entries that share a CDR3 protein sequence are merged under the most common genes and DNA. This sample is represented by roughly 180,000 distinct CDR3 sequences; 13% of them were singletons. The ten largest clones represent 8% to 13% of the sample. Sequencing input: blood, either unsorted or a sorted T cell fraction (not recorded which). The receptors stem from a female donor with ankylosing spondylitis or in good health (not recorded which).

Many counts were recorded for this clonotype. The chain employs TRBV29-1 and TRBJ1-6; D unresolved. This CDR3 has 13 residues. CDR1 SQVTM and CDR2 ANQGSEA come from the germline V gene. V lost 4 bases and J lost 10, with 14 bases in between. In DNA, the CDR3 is TGCAGCGTTGGGGGAGAAACTGGCTCACCCCTCCACTTT. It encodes CSVGGETGSPLHF.

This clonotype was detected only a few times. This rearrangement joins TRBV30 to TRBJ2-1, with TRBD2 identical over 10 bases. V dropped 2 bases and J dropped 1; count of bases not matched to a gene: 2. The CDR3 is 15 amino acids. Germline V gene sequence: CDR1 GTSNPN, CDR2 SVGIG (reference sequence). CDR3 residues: CAWSRTSGSYNEQFF. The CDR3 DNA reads TGTGCCTGGAGTCGGACTAGCGGTTCCTACAATGAGCAGTTCTTC.

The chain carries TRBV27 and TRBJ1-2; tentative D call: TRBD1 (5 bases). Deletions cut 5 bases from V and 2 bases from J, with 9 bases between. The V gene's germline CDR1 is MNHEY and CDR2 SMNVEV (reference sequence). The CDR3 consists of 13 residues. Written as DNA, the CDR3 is TGTGCCAGCAGTAGGGGAGGAAACTATGGCTACACCTTC. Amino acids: CASSRGGNYGYTF.

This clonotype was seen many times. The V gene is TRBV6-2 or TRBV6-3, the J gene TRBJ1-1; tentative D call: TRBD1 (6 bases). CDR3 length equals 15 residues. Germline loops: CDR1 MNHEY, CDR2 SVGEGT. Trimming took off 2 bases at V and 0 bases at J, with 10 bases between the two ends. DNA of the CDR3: TGTGCCAGCAGTTACCTGACAGGAGTGAACACTGAAGCTTTCTTT. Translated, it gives CASSYLTGVNTEAFF.

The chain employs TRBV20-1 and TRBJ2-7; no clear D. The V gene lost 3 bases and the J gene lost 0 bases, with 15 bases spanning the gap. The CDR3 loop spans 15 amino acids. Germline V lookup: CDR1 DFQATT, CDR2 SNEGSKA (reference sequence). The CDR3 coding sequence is TGCAGTGCTAGCCCCGGGCAGTCAGCCTCCTACGAGCAGTACTTC. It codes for CSASPGQSASYEQYF.

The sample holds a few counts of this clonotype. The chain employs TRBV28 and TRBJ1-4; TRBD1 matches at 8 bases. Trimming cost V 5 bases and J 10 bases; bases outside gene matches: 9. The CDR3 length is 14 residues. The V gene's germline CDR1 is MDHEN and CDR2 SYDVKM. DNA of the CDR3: TGTGCCAGCAGTCCCCTCGGGACAGGATCAAAACTGTTTTTT. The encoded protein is CASSPLGTGSKLFF.

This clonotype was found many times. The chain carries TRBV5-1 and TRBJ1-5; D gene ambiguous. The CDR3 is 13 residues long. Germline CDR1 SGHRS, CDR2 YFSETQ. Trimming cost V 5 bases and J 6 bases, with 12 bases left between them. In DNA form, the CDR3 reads TGCGCCAGCAGAGCTTCGGCCGGTCAGCCCCAGCATTTT. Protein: CASRASAGQPQHF.